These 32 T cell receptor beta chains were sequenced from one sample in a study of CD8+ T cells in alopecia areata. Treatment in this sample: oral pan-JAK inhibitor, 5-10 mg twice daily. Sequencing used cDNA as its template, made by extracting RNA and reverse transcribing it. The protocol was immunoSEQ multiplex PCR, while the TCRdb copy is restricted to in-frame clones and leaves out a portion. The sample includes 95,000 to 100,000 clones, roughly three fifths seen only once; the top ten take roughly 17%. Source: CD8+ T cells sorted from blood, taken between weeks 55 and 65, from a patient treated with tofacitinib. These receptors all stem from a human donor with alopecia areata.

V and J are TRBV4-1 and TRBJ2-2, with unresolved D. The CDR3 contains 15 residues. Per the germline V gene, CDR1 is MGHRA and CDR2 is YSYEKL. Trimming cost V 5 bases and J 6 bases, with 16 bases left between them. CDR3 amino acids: CASSALTDFAGELFF. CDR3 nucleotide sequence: TGCGCCAGCAGCGCTCTCACAGATTTTGCCGGGGAGCTGTTTTTT.

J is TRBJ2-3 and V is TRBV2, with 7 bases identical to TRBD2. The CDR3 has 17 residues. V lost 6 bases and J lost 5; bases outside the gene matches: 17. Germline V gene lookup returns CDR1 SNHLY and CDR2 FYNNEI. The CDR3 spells CASRPSPLAAFRDTQYF. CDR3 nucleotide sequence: TGTGCCAGCAGGCCAAGCCCGCTAGCGGCATTTAGAGATACGCAGTATTTT.

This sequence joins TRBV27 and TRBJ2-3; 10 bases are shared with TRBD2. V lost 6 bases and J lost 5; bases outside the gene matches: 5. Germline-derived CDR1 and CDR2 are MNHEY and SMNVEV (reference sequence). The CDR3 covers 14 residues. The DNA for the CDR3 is TGTGCCAGCAGAGCGGGGGGGCAGGGAGATACGCAGTATTTT. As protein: CASRAGGQGDTQYF.

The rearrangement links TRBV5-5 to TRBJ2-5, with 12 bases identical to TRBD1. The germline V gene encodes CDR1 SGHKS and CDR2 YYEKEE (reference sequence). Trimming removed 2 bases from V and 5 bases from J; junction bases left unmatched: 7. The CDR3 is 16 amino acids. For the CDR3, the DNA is TGTGCCAGCAGCTTCCGGGACAGGGGGCGGCTGGAGACCCAGTACTTC. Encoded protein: CASSFRDRGRLETQYF.

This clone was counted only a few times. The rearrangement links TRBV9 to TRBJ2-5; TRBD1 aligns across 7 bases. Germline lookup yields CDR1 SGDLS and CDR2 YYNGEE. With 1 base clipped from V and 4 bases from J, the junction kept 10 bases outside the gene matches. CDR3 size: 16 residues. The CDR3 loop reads CASSVSDREFGETQYF. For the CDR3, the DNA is TGTGCCAGCAGCGTATCAGACAGGGAGTTCGGAGAGACCCAGTACTTC. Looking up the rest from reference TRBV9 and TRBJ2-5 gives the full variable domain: DSGVTQTPKHLITATGQRVTLRCSPRSGDLSVYWYQQSLDQGLQFLIQYYNGEERAKGNILERFSAQQFPDLHSELNLSSLELGDSALYFCASSVSDREFGETQYFGPGTRLLVL.

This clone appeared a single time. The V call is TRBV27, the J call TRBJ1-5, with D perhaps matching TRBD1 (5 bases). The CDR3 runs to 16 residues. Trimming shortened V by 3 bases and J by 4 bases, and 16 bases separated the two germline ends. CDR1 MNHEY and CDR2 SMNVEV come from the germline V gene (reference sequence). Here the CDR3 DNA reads TGTGCCAGCAGTTTCTACGGGACGTCCAAAAATCAGCCCCAGCATTTT. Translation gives CASSFYGTSKNQPQHF.

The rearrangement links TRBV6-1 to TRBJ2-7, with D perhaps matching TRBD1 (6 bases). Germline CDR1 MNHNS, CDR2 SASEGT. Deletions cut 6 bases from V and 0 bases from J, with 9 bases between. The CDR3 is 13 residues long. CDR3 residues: CASRWDTSYEQYF. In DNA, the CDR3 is TGTGCCAGCAGATGGGACACCTCCTACGAGCAGTACTTC.

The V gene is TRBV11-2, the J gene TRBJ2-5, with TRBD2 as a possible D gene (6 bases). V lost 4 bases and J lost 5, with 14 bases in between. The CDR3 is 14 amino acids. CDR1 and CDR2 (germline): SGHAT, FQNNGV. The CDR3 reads CASSSWSEGETQYF. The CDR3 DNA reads TGTGCCAGCAGCTCTTGGTCGGAGGGGGAGACCCAGTACTTC.

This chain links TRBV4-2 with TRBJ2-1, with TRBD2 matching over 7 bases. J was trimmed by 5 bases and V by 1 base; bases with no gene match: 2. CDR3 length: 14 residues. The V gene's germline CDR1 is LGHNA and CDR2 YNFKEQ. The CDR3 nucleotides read TGTGCCAGCAGCCAAGCGGGGGGACACAATGAGCAGTTCTTC. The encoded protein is CASSQAGGHNEQFF.

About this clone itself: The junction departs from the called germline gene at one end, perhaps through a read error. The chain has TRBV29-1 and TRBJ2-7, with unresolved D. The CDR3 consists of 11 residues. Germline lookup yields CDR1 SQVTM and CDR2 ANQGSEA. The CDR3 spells CSVGGLSEQCF. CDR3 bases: TGCAGCGTTGGGGGTCTCAGCGAGCAGTGCTTC.

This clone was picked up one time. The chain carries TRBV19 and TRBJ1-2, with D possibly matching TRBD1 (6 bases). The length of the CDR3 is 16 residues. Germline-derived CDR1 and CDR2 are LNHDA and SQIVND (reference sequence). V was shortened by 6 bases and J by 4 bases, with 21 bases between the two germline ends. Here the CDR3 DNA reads TGTGCCAGTAGCCAAGATCTCAGGGGCTGGGGCTATGGCTACACCTTC. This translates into CASSQDLRGWGYGYTF.

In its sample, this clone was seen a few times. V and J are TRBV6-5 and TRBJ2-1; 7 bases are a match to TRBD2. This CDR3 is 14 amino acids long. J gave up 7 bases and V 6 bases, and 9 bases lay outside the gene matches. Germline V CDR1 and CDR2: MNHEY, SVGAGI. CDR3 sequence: CASSTSGGWNEQFF. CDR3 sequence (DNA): TGTGCCAGCAGCACTTCGGGGGGTTGGAATGAGCAGTTCTTC.

The CDR3 coding sequence is TGTGCCAGCAGCCTCGGGCTGGGGGCCGGGGAGCTGTTTTTT. It is translated as CASSLGLGAGELFF. The gene calls are TRBV5-6 and TRBJ2-2, with D perhaps TRBD1 or TRBD2 (5 bases each). Trimming took 4 bases from V and 6 from J, leaving 13 bases between them. Germline V CDR1 and CDR2: SGHDT, YYEEEE. The CDR3 covers 14 residues.

The CDR3 protein is CASSPYDSYEQYF. DNA for the CDR3: TGTGCCAGCAGCCCCTATGACTCCTACGAGCAGTACTTC. The rearrangement links TRBV4-2 to TRBJ2-7; D remains ambiguous. The CDR3 totals 13 residues. V gave up 4 bases and J gave up 0 bases, with 7 bases separating them. Looked up from germline, CDR1 is LGHNA and CDR2 is YNFKEQ.

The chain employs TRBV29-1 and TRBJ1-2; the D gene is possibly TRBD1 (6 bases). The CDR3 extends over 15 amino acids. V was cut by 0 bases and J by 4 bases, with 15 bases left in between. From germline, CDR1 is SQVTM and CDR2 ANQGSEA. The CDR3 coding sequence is TGCAGCGTTGAAGATACGCCAGGGGAATTCTATGGCTACACCTTC. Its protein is CSVEDTPGEFYGYTF. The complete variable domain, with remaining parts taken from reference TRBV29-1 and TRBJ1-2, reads SAVISQKPSRDICQRGTSLTIQCQVDSQVTMMFWYRQQPGQSLTLIATANQGSEATYESGFVIDKFPISRPNLTFSTLTVSNMSPEDSSIYLCSVEDTPGEFYGYTFGSGTRLTVV.

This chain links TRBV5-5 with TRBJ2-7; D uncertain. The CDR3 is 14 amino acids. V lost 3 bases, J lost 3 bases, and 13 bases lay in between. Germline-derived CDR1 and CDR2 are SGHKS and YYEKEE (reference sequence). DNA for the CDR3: TGTGCCAGCAGCTACGGACGCCATGTCTACGAGCAGTACTTC. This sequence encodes CASSYGRHVYEQYF. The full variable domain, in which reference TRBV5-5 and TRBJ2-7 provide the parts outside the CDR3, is DAGVTQSPTHLIKTRGQQVTLRCSPISGHKSVSWYQQVLGQGPQFIFQYYEKEERGRGNFPDRFSARQFPNYSSELNVNALLLGDSALYLCASSYGRHVYEQYFGPGTRLTVT.

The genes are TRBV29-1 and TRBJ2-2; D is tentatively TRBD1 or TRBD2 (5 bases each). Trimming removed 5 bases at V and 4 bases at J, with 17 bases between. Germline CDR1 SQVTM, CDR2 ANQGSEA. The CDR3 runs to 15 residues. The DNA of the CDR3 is TGCAGCGTTACCTCGAGGGACCGAGCCACCGGGGAGCTGTTTTTT. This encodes CSVTSRDRATGELFF.

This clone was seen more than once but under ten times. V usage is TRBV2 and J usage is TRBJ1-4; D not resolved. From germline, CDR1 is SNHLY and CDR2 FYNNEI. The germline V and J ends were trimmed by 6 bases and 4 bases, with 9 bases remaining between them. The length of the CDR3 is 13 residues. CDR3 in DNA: TGTGCCAGCAGCCGGGCCTTTAATGAAAAACTGTTTTTT. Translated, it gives CASSRAFNEKLFF.

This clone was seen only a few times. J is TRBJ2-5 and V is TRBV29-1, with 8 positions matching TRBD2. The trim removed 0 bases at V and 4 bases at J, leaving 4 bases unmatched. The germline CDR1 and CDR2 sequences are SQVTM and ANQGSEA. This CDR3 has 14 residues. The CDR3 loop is CSVEDLAGGETQYF. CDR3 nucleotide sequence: TGCAGCGTTGAAGATTTGGCGGGGGGAGAGACCCAGTACTTC.

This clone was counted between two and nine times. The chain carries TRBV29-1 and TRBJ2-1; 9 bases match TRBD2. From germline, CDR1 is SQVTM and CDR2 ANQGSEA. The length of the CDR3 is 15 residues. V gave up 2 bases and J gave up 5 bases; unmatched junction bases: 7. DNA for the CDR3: TGCAGCGTTGAAATGCGGGGGGGCACGGACAATGAGCAGTTCTTC. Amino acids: CSVEMRGGTDNEQFF.

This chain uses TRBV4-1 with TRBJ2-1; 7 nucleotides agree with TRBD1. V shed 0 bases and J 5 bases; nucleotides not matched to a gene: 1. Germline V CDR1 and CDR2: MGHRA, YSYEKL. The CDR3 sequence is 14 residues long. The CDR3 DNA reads TGCGCCAGCAGCCAAGAACAGGGGCACAATGAGCAGTTCTTC. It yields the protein CASSQEQGHNEQFF.

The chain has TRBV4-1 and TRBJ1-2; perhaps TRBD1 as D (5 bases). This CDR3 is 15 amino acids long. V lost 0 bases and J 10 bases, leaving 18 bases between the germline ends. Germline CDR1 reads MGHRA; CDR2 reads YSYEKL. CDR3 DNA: TGCGCCAGCAGCCAAGATCATCCAGGGCAGAATCTCTACACCTTC. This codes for CASSQDHPGQNLYTF.

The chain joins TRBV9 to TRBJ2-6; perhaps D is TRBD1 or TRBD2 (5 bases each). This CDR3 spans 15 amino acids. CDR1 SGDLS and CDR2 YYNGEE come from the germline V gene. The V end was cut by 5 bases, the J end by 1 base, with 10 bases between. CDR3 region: CASRGESSGANVLTF. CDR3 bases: TGTGCCAGCAGAGGGGAGTCTTCTGGGGCCAACGTCCTGACTTTC.

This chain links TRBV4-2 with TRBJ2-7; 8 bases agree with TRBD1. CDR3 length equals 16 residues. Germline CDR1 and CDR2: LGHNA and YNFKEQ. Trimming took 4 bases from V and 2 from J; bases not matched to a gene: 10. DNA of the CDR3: TGTGCCAGCAGCCTGTCGGCTCAGACAGGGGCCTACGAGCAGTACTTC. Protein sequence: CASSLSAQTGAYEQYF.

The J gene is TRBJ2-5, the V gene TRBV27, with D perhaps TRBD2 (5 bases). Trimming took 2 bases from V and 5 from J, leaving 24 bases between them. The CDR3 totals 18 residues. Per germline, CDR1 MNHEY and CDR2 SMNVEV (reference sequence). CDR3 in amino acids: CASSLAGKTGNPGETQYF. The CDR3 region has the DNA TGTGCCAGCAGTTTAGCTGGAAAGACGGGGAACCCGGGGGAGACCCAGTACTTC.

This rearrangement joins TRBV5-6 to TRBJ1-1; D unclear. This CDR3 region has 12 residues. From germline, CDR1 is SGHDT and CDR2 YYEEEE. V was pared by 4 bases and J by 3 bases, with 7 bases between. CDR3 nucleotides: TGTGCCAGCAGCGTACGGGACACTGAAGCTTTCTTT. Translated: CASSVRDTEAFF.

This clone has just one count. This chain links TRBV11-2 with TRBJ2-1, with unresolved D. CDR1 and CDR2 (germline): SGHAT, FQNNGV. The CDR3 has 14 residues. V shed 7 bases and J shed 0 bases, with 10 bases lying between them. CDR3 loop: CASTVSSSYNEQFF. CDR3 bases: TGTGCCAGCACCGTTTCGAGCTCCTACAATGAGCAGTTCTTC. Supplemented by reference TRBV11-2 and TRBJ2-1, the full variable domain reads EAGVAQSPRYKIIEKRQSVAFWCNPISGHATLYWYQQILGQGPKLLIQFQNNGVVDDSQLPKDRFSAERLKGVDSTLKIQPAKLEDSAVYLCASTVSSSYNEQFFGPGTRLTVL.

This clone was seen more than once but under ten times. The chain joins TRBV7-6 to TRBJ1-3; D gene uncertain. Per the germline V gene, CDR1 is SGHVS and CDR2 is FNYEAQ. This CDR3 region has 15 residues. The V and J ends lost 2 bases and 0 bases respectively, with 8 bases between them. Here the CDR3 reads CASSLWRTSGNTIYF. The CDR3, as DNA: TGTGCCAGCAGCTTATGGCGTACCTCTGGAAACACCATATATTTT.

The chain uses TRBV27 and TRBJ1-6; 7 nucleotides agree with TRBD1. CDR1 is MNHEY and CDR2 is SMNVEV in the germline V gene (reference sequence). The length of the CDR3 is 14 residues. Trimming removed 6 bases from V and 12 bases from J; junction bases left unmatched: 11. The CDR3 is CASRAGTALLPLHF. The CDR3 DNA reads TGTGCCAGCAGGGCGGGGACAGCCCTTTTACCCCTCCACTTT.

This CDR3 reads CASSQEGSRQASNEKLFF. Here the CDR3 DNA reads TGCGCCAGCAGCCAAGAAGGTTCGAGGCAGGCCTCGAATGAAAAACTGTTTTTT. The V and J genes are TRBV4-1 and TRBJ1-4, with D uncertain. The V end lost 0 bases, the J end lost 5 bases, and 19 bases lay between the germline ends. Germline loops: CDR1 MGHRA, CDR2 YSYEKL. The CDR3 spans 18 residues.

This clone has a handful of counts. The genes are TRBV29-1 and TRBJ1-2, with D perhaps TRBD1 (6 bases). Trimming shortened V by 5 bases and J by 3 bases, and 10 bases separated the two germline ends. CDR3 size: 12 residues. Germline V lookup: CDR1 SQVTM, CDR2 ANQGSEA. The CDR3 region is CSVRGAHYGYTF. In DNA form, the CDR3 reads TGCAGCGTTCGGGGGGCCCACTATGGCTACACCTTC. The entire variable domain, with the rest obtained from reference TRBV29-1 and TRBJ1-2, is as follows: SAVISQKPSRDICQRGTSLTIQCQVDSQVTMMFWYRQQPGQSLTLIATANQGSEATYESGFVIDKFPISRPNLTFSTLTVSNMSPEDSSIYLCSVRGAHYGYTFGSGTRLTVV.

In DNA, the CDR3 is TGTGCCAGCATGTTAGATACGCAGTATTTT. This codes for CASMLDTQYF. V is TRBV6-6 and J is TRBJ2-3; D remains ambiguous. The germline V and J ends were trimmed by 7 bases and 5 bases, with 4 bases remaining between them. From germline, CDR1 is MNHNY and CDR2 SVGAGI (reference sequence). The CDR3 sequence is 10 residues long.